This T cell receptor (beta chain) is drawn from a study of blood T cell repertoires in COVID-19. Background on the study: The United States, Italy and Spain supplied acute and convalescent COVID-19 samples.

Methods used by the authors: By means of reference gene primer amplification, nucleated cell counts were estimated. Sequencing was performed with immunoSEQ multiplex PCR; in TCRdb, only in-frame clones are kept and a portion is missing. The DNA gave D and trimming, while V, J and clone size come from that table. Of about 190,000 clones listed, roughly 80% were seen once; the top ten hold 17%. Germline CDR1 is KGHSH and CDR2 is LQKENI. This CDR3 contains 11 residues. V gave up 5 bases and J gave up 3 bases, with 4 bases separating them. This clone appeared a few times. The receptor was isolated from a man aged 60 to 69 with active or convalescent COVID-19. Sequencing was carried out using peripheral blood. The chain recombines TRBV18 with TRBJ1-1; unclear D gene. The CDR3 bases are TGTGCCAGCTCATCGGACACTGAAGCTTTCTTT. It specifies CASSSDTEAFF.